This entry features one TCR beta chain sequence. Its antigen is still unknown. The CDR3 totals 14 residues. J was trimmed by 4 bases and V by 5 bases; bases with no gene match: 5. In germline, CDR1 is SEHNR, CDR2 FQNEAQ (reference sequence). The data derive from a study of cytomegalovirus exposure and HLA in healthy donors. Study-level findings and limits: Researchers reported in a later analysis that common viral pathogens appeared linked to several top clusters. In a later analysis, HLA-associated beta chains showed higher expansion and lower generation probabilities than comparable chains. Across HLA loci, a later analysis found differing TCR association rates, with DRB1 most and HLA-C fewest.

These donors counted as nominally healthy when sampled, but unrecorded immune exposures were likely. The primer mix had 60 Vbeta and 13 Jbeta primers. TCRdb keeps only in-frame clones here, not all; method: immunoSEQ multiplex PCR. The sample records about 130,000 clones, approximately 17% being singletons. The TCR was taken from a female donor in good health and CMV-seropositive. This sequence joins TRBV7-9 and TRBJ1-3; 7 bases line up with TRBD1. The specimen was PBMCs. Written as DNA, the CDR3 is TGTGCCAGCAGCCACACAGGGGACGGAAACACCATATATTTT. This encodes CASSHTGDGNTIYF.